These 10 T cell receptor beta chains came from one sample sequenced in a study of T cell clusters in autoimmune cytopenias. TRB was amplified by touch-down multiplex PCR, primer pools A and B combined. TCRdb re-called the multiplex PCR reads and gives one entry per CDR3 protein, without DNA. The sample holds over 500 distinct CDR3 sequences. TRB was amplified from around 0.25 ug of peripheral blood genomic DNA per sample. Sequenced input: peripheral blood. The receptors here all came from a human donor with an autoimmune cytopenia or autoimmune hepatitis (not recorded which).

CDR3 amino acids: CASSFGGADTQYF. The V call is TRBV12-3 or TRBV12-4, the J call TRBJ2-3. The CDR3 length is 13 residues.

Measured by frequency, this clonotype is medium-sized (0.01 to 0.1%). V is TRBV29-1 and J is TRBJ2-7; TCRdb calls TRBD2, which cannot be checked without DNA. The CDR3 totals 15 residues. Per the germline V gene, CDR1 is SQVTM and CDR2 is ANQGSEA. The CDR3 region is CSVEPAGGVFDEQYF.

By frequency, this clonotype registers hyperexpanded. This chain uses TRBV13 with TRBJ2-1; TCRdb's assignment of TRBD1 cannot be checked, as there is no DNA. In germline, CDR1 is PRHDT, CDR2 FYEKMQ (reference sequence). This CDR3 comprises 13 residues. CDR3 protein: CASSFGGENEQFF.

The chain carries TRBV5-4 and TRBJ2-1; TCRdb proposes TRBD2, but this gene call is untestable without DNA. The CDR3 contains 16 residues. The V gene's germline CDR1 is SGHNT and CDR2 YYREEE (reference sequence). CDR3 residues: CASSLSSGGSYNEQFF.

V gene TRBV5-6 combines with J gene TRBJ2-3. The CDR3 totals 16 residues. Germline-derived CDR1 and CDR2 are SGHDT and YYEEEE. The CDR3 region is CASSLNVQLSTDTQYF.

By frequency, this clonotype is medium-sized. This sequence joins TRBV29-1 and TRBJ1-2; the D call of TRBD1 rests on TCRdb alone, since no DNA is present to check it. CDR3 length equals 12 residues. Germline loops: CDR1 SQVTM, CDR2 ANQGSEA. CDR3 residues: CSVENRVYGYTF.

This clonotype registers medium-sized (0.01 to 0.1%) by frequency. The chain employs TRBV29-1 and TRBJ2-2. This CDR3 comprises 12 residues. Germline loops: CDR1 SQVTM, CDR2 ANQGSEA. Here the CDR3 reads CSVAENTGELFF.

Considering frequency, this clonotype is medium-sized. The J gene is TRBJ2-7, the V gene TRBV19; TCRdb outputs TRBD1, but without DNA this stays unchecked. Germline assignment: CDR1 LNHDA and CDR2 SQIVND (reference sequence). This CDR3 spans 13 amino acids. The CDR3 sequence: CASSPGAGYEQYF. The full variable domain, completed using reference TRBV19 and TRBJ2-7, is DGGITQSPKYLFRKEGQNVTLSCEQNLNHDAMYWYRQDPGQGLRLIYYSQIVNDFQKGDIAEGYSVSREKKESFPLTVTSAQKNPTAFYLCASSPGAGYEQYFGPGTRLTVT.

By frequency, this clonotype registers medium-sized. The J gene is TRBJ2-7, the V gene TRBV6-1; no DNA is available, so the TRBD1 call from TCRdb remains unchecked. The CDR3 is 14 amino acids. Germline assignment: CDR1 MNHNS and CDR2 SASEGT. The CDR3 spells CASSAWGPGYEQYF.

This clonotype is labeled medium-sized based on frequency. CDR3 protein: CASSYGGQRYEQYF. J is TRBJ2-7 and V is TRBV6-5; the TCRdb call, TRBD1, lacks DNA for checking. Germline V gives CDR1 MNHEY, CDR2 SVGAGI. The CDR3 extends over 14 amino acids.